These 4 T cell receptor beta chains share one sample of origin, sequenced in a study of CD8 T cells in ankylosing spondylitis (dated by TCRdb to the late 2010s). What the study reported, not specific to this receptor: A TCR beta motif made up of eight or nine highly homologous amino acid variants appeared to be characteristic of blood from ankylosing spondylitis patients.

These TCRs are of unknown antigen specificity. Receptor amplification or capture employed 5' RACE. Sequencing relied on an Illumina HiSeq 2500. Using fastp at Q25 and MiXCR, TCRdb reprocessed the public reads and kept productive beta chains. Entries that share a CDR3 protein sequence are merged under the most common genes and DNA. The sample table lists 670,000 or so distinct CDR3 sequences, around 17% of them with a count of one. Around 19% of the sample goes to the ten largest clones. Sample: blood, either unsorted or a sorted T cell fraction (not recorded which). Receptors originate from a male donor with ankylosing spondylitis.

The V call is TRBV12-3 or TRBV12-4, the J call TRBJ2-2; possible D gene TRBD2, 7 bases. V was trimmed by 7 bases and J by 4 bases, leaving 16 bases between them. CDR3 length: 15 amino acids. CDR3 amino acids: CASTLGGGATGELFF. The CDR3 DNA reads as TGTGCCAGCACCCTCGGAGGGGGGGCCACCGGGGAGCTGTTTTTT.

The CDR3 coding sequence is TGCAGTGCTAGCCGGACAGGGTATAATGAAAAACTGTTTTTT. Protein: CSASRTGYNEKLFF. The rearrangement uses TRBV20-1 and TRBJ1-4, with 8 positions matching TRBD1. The CDR3 sequence is 14 residues long. V trimming: 3 bases; J trimming: 4 bases; junction bases outside the gene matches: 4. Germline assignment: CDR1 DFQATT and CDR2 SNEGSKA (reference sequence).

The rearrangement joins TRBV30 to TRBJ2-7, with D possibly being TRBD1 or TRBD2 (5 bases each). Germline V lookup: CDR1 GTSNPN, CDR2 SVGIG (reference sequence). This CDR3 comprises 13 residues. V was shortened by 2 bases and J by 5 bases, with 13 bases between the two germline ends. The CDR3 loop reads CAWSLGTGNEQYF. The CDR3 coding sequence is TGTGCCTGGAGTTTAGGGACGGGAAACGAGCAGTACTTC.

This clonotype was observed a few times. The V call is TRBV27, the J call TRBJ2-7, with 8 bases identical to TRBD2. The length of the CDR3 is 15 residues. Germline V gene sequence: CDR1 MNHEY, CDR2 SMNVEV (reference sequence). Trimming cost V 2 bases and J 5 bases; bases outside gene matches: 8. The CDR3 nucleotides read TGTGCCAGCAGTTTAAGGGGAGCGGGAGAGAACGAGCAGTACTTC. Protein product: CASSLRGAGENEQYF.